This TCR beta chain is drawn from a study of OX40 agonist ivuxolimab in advanced cancers. Study outcomes and limitations: Among some nonresponders, normalized T-cell clonal expansion was also low. CD8+ T cells showed, on average, more clonal expansion than CD4+ cells. The work left the antigen specificity of expanded peripheral T cells undetermined.

Remarks on this clone: Its matching antigen is unknown.

The CDR3 length is 18 residues. Clones were read by immunoSEQ multiplex PCR, and TCRdb kept only the in-frame ones, dropping some. The sample yields tens of thousands of clones, about 90% seen once. The genes are TRBV12-2 and TRBJ2-1; no DNA check was done on the table's D call, TRBD1. TRBV12-2 is designated a pseudogene. Sequences were derived from CD4+ or CD8+ T cells sorted from blood, sampled in a trial of the OX40 agonist ivuxolimab. This TCR derives from an adult with an advanced solid tumor such as melanoma, head and neck, liver or kidney cancer. CDR3 sequence (DNA): TGTGCAAGTCGCTTACCAAACCCCACAGGCTATGATTTGAATGAGCAGTTCTTC. This sequence encodes CASRLPNPTGYDLNEQFF.